In its sample, the clone carrying this T cell receptor (beta chain) was seen many times. One entry per CDR3 protein, called by TCRdb with MiXCR from the RACE reads. The data contain over 55,000 distinct CDR3 sequences, 11% of them seen just once; the ten biggest clones take up more than 1.3%. Germline V lookup: CDR1 KGHSH, CDR2 LQKENI. Unmatched junction bases numbered 7, after V lost 4 bases and J lost 4 bases. The CDR3 is made up of 14 amino acids. Time point noted: patch test 3, about 24 weeks after DPC sensitization. Sample treatment: therapeutic diphenylcyclopropenone sensitization with weekly scalp DPC. This sample is drawn from a study of human T cells and chemical hapten exposure.

This chain connects TRBV18 to TRBJ2-7; 7 nucleotides line up with TRBD1. The sequenced sample was whole blood, obtained in connection with sensitization to the hapten diphenylcyclopropenone (DPC). The sequence came from a woman aged 50 to 60 with alopecia areata. Some clones in this sample may be carry-over from other donors' samples. Here the CDR3 DNA reads TGTGCCAGCTCACTAGACAGGGCCTCGTACGAGCAGTACTTC. Translating gives CASSLDRASYEQYF.